These 25 T cell receptor beta chains were all obtained from the same sample, sequenced in a study of T cell responses to AZD1222 COVID-19 vaccine. Repertoires were generated with immunoSEQ multiplex PCR, while TCRdb's copy carries only in-frame clones and drops some. This sample has about 180,000 clones, with approximately 92% found just once. The sample in question was peripheral blood, obtained 28 days after the second dose of the MenACWY control vaccine. The source is an adult who received the MenACWY meningococcal vaccine as a control.

The chain couples TRBV19 to TRBJ2-3; a possible D gene is TRBD1 (6 bases). This CDR3 spans 14 amino acids. V was cut by 8 bases and J by 2 bases, with 14 bases left in between. Germline-derived CDR1 and CDR2 are LNHDA and SQIVND (reference sequence). CDR3: CASPRDTLTDTQYF. The CDR3 nucleotides read TGTGCCAGTCCTCGGGACACCCTCACAGATACGCAGTATTTT.

This rearrangement joins TRBV4-2 to TRBJ1-5; D is possibly TRBD1 (5 bases). Trimming removed 5 bases from V and 3 bases from J, with 11 bases in between. CDR1 is LGHNA, CDR2 YNFKEQ, per germline. The CDR3 runs to 14 residues. CDR3 protein: CASSDQGFNQPQHF. For the CDR3, the DNA is TGTGCCAGCAGCGACCAGGGATTCAATCAGCCCCAGCATTTT.

The rearrangement uses TRBV6-2 or TRBV6-3 and TRBJ1-2; D call uncertain. The germline gives CDR1 MNHEY, CDR2 SVGEGT. The CDR3 runs to 12 residues. Trimming cost V 6 bases and J 1 base, with 6 bases left between them. This CDR3 reads CASSQSNYGYTF. In nucleotides, the CDR3 is TGTGCCAGCAGCCAGAGTAACTATGGCTACACCTTC.

The J gene is TRBJ2-1, the V gene TRBV7-9; TRBD1 agrees at 11 bases. This CDR3 comprises 13 residues. Germline V gives CDR1 SEHNR, CDR2 FQNEAQ (reference sequence). The J segment lost 5 bases and the V segment lost 6 bases, leaving 0 bases of the junction unmatched. This chain's CDR3 is CASRGQGDNEQFF. DNA of the CDR3: TGTGCCAGCAGGGGACAGGGGGACAATGAGCAGTTCTTC. Together with reference TRBV7-9 and TRBJ2-1, the CDR3 gives the full variable domain: DTGVSQNPRHKITKRGQNVTFRCDPISEHNRLYWYRQTLGQGPEFLTYFQNEAQLEKSRLLSDRFSAERPKGSFSTLEIQRTEQGDSAMYLCASRGQGDNEQFFGPGTRLTVL.

The CDR3 reads CASSPPPPSSGQAQYF. The CDR3 bases are TGTGCCAGTAGTCCACCCCCCCCGAGTTCAGGGCAAGCCCAGTACTTC. V is TRBV19 and J is TRBJ2-5; TRBD1 is a possible D gene (5 bases). Deletions cut 5 bases from V and 9 bases from J, with 25 bases between. CDR1 is LNHDA, CDR2 SQIVND, per germline (reference sequence). This CDR3 spans 16 amino acids. Drawing the rest from reference TRBV19 and TRBJ2-5, the complete variable domain is DGGITQSPKYLFRKEGQNVTLSCEQNLNHDAMYWYRQDPGQGLRLIYYSQIVNDFQKGDIAEGYSVSREKKESFPLTVTSAQKNPTAFYLCASSPPPPSSGQAQYFGPGTRLLVL.

V and J are TRBV4-3 and TRBJ1-6; no clear D gene. Per the germline V gene, CDR1 is LGHNA and CDR2 is YSLEER. Trimming pared 4 bases from V and 0 bases from J, leaving 4 bases between. This CDR3 spans 14 amino acids. The DNA of the CDR3 is TGCGCCAGCAGCCTGAGCTCCTATAATTCACCCCTCCACTTT. Translation gives CASSLSSYNSPLHF.

The J gene is TRBJ1-2, the V gene TRBV5-1; no clear D. Looked up from germline, CDR1 is SGHRS and CDR2 is YFSETQ. V lost 2 bases to trimming and J lost 3 bases, with 8 bases between them. The CDR3 runs to 13 residues. CDR3 sequence reads: CASSFDNYYGYTF. The CDR3 region has the DNA TGCGCCAGCAGCTTTGATAACTACTATGGCTACACCTTC.

This clone has a single count. J is TRBJ1-1 and V is TRBV5-1, with 7 positions matching TRBD1. Germline V lookup: CDR1 SGHRS, CDR2 YFSETQ. This CDR3 spans 12 amino acids. The junction had 2 bases not matched to a gene; V was cut back by 5 bases and J by 4 bases. The CDR3 DNA follows: TGCGCCAGCAGTTGGACAGGCACTGAAGCTTTCTTT. It specifies CASSWTGTEAFF.

The gene calls are TRBV4-2 and TRBJ1-1; D gene uncertain. Trimming removed 2 bases at V and 4 bases at J, with 8 bases between. The CDR3 length is 13 residues. CDR1 is LGHNA and CDR2 is YNFKEQ in the germline V gene. DNA of the CDR3: TGTGCCAGCAGCCAATGGCAGGCCACTGAAGCTTTCTTT. Its translation: CASSQWQATEAFF.

V is TRBV19 and J is TRBJ1-1; D is possibly TRBD1 (5 bases). V was shortened by 6 bases and J by 2 bases, with 10 bases between the two germline ends. The germline CDR1 and CDR2 sequences are LNHDA and SQIVND (reference sequence). This CDR3 spans 13 amino acids. The CDR3 loop is CASRRDRNTEAFF. CDR3 DNA: TGTGCCAGTAGGAGAGACAGAAACACTGAAGCTTTCTTT.

This chain connects TRBV6-5 to TRBJ1-2; perhaps TRBD1 as D (6 bases). Trimming removed 2 bases from V and 3 bases from J, with 10 bases in between. CDR1 and CDR2 from the germline V gene are MNHEY and SVGAGI. The CDR3 contains 14 residues. The CDR3, as DNA: TGTGCCAGCAGTTACAAAGGGGGGGACTATGGCTACACCTTC. This sequence encodes CASSYKGGDYGYTF.

This rearrangement joins TRBV11-2 to TRBJ1-2, with D hard to call. The CDR3 sequence is 12 residues long. The germline gives CDR1 SGHAT, CDR2 FQNNGV. Between the trimmed V and J ends, which lost 5 bases and 7 bases, there was a span of 11 bases. In DNA form, the CDR3 reads TGTGCCAGCAGCCGAGATCGGGGTGGCTACACCTTC. Protein product: CASSRDRGGYTF. The full variable domain, with the rest looked up from reference TRBV11-2 and TRBJ1-2, is EAGVAQSPRYKIIEKRQSVAFWCNPISGHATLYWYQQILGQGPKLLIQFQNNGVVDDSQLPKDRFSAERLKGVDSTLKIQPAKLEDSAVYLCASSRDRGGYTFGSGTRLTVV.

The DNA for the CDR3 is TGCGCCAGCAGCTTGGGACCTCCCTCAGGTTCACCCCTCCACTTT. It specifies CASSLGPPSGSPLHF. V gene TRBV5-1 combines with J gene TRBJ1-6; no clear D. Per germline, CDR1 SGHRS and CDR2 YFSETQ. CDR3 length: 15 residues. The V gene lost 0 bases and the J gene lost 9 bases, with 13 bases spanning the gap.

The rearrangement joins TRBV27 to TRBJ2-3, with 11 bases fitting TRBD2. Germline assignment: CDR1 MNHEY and CDR2 SMNVEV (reference sequence). This CDR3 has 18 amino acids. Germline trimming cut 2 bases from V and 5 bases from J; bases unmatched to any gene: 12. DNA for the CDR3: TGTGCCAGCAGTTTAGGACTAGCGGGTCCCTCTGGCCGAGATACGCAGTATTTT. It specifies CASSLGLAGPSGRDTQYF.

The chain has TRBV4-1 and TRBJ2-4, with D possibly TRBD1 on 6 matching bases. This CDR3 has 17 amino acids. Trimming removed 7 bases at V and 5 bases at J, with 24 bases between. Germline lookup yields CDR1 MGHRA and CDR2 YSYEKL. This CDR3 is CASNYRARGRGENIQYF. The DNA for the CDR3 is TGCGCCAGCAACTACCGAGCCAGGGGAAGGGGAGAAAACATTCAGTACTTC.

The CDR3 region has the DNA TGTGCCAGCAGCCAAACTACAGGGGGAGGCACTGAAGCTTTCTTT. This codes for CASSQTTGGGTEAFF. The chain uses TRBV4-2 and TRBJ1-1, with 8 bases fitting TRBD1. Germline CDR1 LGHNA, CDR2 YNFKEQ. There are 15 residues in the CDR3. V lost 2 bases and J lost 4; bases outside the gene matches: 6.

This clone was seen just once. The rearrangement links TRBV7-6 to TRBJ1-5; 7 nucleotides align to TRBD1. After removal of 1 base from V and 2 bases from J, the junction contained 2 bases not matched to a gene. CDR3 length: 15 amino acids. Germline values: CDR1 SGHVS, CDR2 FNYEAQ. The CDR3 DNA follows: TGTGCCAGCAGCTTAGGGACAGGCCGCAATCAGCCCCAGCATTTT. It translates to CASSLGTGRNQPQHF.

The chain joins TRBV4-1 to TRBJ1-2; D remains unclear. Deletions cut 2 bases from V and 8 bases from J, with 12 bases between. CDR3 size: 13 residues. Germline V gene sequence: CDR1 MGHRA, CDR2 YSYEKL. Here the CDR3 DNA reads TGCGCCAGCAGCCAACTTACGGGGAGCGGCTACACCTTC. This sequence encodes CASSQLTGSGYTF.

As concerns this clone: This sample includes further DNA sequences coding for the same CDR3. The rearrangement joins TRBV30 to TRBJ1-5, with unresolved D. Germline V CDR1 and CDR2: GTSNPN, SVGIG (reference sequence). V shed 0 bases and J shed 0 bases, with 3 bases lying between them. CDR3 length: 13 amino acids. CDR3 DNA sequence: TGTGCCTGGAGTGTATCTAGCAATCAGCCCCAGCATTTT. It specifies CAWSVSSNQPQHF.

The CDR3 here is CASSLFRKSSYNSPLHF. CDR3 bases: TGTGCCAGCAGCTTGTTTCGCAAGAGCTCCTATAATTCACCCCTCCACTTT. This chain uses TRBV5-4 with TRBJ1-6; D call uncertain. Germline V gene data show CDR1 as SGHNT and CDR2 as YYREEE (reference sequence). The CDR3 extends over 17 amino acids. The ends were cut back, 1 base at V and 0 bases at J, with 11 bases in the middle. The variable domain in full, with the rest retrieved from reference TRBV5-4 and TRBJ1-6, is ETGVTQSPTHLIKTRGQQVTLRCSSQSGHNTVSWYQQALGQGPQFIFQYYREEENGRGNFPPRFSGLQFPNYSSELNVNALELDDSALYLCASSLFRKSSYNSPLHFGNGTRLTVT.

The chain employs TRBV28 and TRBJ1-1; D is unclear. Per germline, CDR1 MDHEN and CDR2 SYDVKM. Trimming cost V 8 bases and J 3 bases, with 10 bases left between them. The length of the CDR3 is 12 residues. CDR3 protein: CASGYIHTEAFF. The DNA for the CDR3 is TGTGCCAGCGGTTATATCCACACTGAAGCTTTCTTT. The whole variable domain, filled in from reference TRBV28 and TRBJ1-1, reads DVKVTQSSRYLVKRTGEKVFLECVQDMDHENMFWYRQDPGLGLRLIYFSYDVKMKEKGDIPEGYSVSREKKERFSLILESASTNQTSMYLCASGYIHTEAFFGQGTRLTVV.

The J gene is TRBJ2-1, the V gene TRBV2; the match to TRBD1 covers 9 bases. The germline gives CDR1 SNHLY, CDR2 FYNNEI. This CDR3 region has 12 residues. The V segment lost 6 bases and the J segment 15 bases; nucleotides outside the gene matches: 9. The CDR3 sequence: CASRMDRGPGFF. The CDR3, as DNA: TGTGCCAGCAGGATGGACAGGGGTCCAGGGTTCTTC. Full variable domain (rest looked up from reference TRBV2 and TRBJ2-1): EPEVTQTPSHQVTQMGQEVILRCVPISNHLYFYWYRQILGQKVEFLVSFYNNEISEKSEIFDDQFSVERPDGSNFTLKIRSTKLEDSAMYFCASRMDRGPGFFGPGTRLTVL.

J is TRBJ2-2 and V is TRBV28; D remains ambiguous. Germline V CDR1 and CDR2: MDHEN, SYDVKM. The germline V and J ends were trimmed by 2 bases and 6 bases, with 4 bases remaining between them. The CDR3 contains 12 residues. The chain's CDR3 is CASSLGSGELFF. CDR3 in DNA: TGTGCCAGCAGTTTAGGGTCCGGGGAGCTGTTTTTT.

The chain links TRBV11-3 to TRBJ2-2, with TRBD1 matching over 8 bases. V lost 5 bases to trimming and J lost 6 bases; unmatched junction nucleotides: 8. The CDR3 contains 15 residues. Germline V lookup: CDR1 SGHNT, CDR2 YENEEA. CDR3 sequence (DNA): TGTGCCAGCAGCCCAGGGGGCGCCGTGGCCGGGGAGCTGTTTTTT. Translation gives CASSPGGAVAGELFF.

The chain links TRBV18 to TRBJ1-4, with D uncertain. The CDR3 spans 13 residues. V was trimmed by 6 bases and J by 8 bases, leaving 13 bases between them. Per germline, CDR1 KGHSH and CDR2 LQKENI. The CDR3 bases are TGTGCCAGCTCCCTGGGGATTAGCGAAAAACTGTTTTTT. This codes for CASSLGISEKLFF.